This TCR beta chain was sequenced for a study of blood T cells in healthy people across ages. This clonotype occurred a few times. Losses at the gene ends were 0 bases for V and 8 bases for J; bases not matched to a gene: 5. This CDR3 contains 15 residues. Germline CDR1 is SGHRS and CDR2 is YFSETQ. Through a sample-barcoded 5' primer and a J-beta primer mix, a second PCR was run for roughly 7 to 11 cycles. TCRdb ran MiXCR on the 5' RACE reads and lists one entry per CDR3 protein. The sample records about 1,600,000 distinct CDR3 sequences, roughly 40% being singletons. What was sequenced was blood. The rearrangement joins TRBV5-1 to TRBJ2-1; 10 bases map to TRBD1. The TCR comes from a woman between 18 and 29 years old in good health. DNA of the CDR3: TGCGCCAGCAGCTTGGGGGACAGGGGAAGGCATGAGCAGTTCTTC. It codes for CASSLGDRGRHEQFF.